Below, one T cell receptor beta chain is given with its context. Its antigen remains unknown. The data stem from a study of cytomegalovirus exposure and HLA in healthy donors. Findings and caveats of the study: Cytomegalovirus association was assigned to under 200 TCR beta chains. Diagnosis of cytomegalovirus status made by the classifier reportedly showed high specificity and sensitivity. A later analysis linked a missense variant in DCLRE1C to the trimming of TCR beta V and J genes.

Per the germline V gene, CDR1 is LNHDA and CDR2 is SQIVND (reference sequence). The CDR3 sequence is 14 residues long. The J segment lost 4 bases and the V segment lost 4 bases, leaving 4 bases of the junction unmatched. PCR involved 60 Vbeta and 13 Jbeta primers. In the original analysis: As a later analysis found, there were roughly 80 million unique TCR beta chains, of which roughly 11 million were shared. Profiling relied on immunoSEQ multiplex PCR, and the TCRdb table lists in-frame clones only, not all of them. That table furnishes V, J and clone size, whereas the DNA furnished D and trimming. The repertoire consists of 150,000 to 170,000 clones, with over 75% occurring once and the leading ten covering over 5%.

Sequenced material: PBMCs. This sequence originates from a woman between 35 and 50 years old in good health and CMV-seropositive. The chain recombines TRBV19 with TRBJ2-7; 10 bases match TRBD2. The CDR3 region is CASSTSSGSYEQYF. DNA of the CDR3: TGTGCCAGTAGTACATCTAGCGGGAGTTACGAGCAGTACTTC.